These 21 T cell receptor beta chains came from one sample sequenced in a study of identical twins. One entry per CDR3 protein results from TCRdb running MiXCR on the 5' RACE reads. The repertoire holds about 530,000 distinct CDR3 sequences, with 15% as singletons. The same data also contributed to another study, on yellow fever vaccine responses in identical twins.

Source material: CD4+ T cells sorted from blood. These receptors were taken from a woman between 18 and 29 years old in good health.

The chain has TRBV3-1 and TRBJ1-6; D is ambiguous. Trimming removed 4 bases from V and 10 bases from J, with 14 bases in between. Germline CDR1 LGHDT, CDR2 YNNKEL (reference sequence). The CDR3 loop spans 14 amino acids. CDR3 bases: TGTGCCAGCAGCCCCTCGGGCCGCAAGTCACCCCTCCACTTT. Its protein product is CASSPSGRKSPLHF. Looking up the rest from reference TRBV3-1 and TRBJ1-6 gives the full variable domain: DTAVSQTPKYLVTQMGNDKSIKCEQNLGHDTMYWYKQDSKKFLKIMFSYNNKELIINETVPNRFSPKSPDKAHLNLHINSLELGDSAVYFCASSPSGRKSPLHFGNGTRLTVT.

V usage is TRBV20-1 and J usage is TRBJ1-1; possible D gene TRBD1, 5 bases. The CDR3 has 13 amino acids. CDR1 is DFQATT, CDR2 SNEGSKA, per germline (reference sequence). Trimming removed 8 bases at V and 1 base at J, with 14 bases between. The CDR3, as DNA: TGCAGTTGCCTGGGGCGGGGGAACACTGAAGCTTTCTTT. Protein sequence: CSCLGRGNTEAFF.

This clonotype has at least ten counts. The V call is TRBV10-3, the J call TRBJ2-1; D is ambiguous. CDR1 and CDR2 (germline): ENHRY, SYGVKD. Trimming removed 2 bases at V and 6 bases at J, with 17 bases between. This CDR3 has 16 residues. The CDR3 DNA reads TGTGCCATCAGTGAGCAAGATCGGGTAACCCGCAATGAGCAGTTCTTC. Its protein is CAISEQDRVTRNEQFF.

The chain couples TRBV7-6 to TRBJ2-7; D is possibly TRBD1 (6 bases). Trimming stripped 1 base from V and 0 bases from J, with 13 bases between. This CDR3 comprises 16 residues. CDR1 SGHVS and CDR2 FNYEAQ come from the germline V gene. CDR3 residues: CASSLGYEQGSYEQYF. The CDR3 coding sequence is TGTGCCAGCAGCTTAGGGTATGAACAGGGCTCCTACGAGCAGTACTTC.

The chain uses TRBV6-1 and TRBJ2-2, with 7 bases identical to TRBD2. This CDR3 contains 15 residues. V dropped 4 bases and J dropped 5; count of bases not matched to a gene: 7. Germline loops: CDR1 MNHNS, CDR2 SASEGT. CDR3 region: CASSASGVYTGELFF. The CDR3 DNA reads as TGTGCCAGCAGTGCAAGCGGGGTTTATACCGGGGAGCTGTTTTTT.

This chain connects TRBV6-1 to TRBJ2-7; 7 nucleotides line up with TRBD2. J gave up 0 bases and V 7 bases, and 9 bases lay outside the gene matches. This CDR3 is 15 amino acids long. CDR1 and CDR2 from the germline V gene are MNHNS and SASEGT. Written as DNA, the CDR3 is TGTGCCAGCATGGCTAGCGGATATAGCTCCTACGAGCAGTACGTC. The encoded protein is CASMASGYSSYEQYV.

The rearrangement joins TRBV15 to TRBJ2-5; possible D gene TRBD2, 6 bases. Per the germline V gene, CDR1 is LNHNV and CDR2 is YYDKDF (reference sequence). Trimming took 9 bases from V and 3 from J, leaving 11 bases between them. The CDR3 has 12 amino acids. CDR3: CATEGNEETQYF. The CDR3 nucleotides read TGTGCCACGGAGGGAAATGAAGAGACCCAGTACTTC.

CDR3 in amino acids: CASSPTGYEQYF. In DNA form, the CDR3 reads TGTGCCAGCAGTCCAACGGGATACGAGCAGTACTTC. V gene TRBV12-3 or TRBV12-4 combines with J gene TRBJ2-7; tentative D call: TRBD2 (5 bases). The V end lost 5 bases, the J end lost 4 bases, and 9 bases lay between the germline ends. CDR3 length: 12 amino acids.

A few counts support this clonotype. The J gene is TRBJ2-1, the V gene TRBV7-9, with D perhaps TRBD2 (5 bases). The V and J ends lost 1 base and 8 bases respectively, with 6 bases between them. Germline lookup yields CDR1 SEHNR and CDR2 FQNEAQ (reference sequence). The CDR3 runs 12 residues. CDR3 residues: CASSLVEDEQFF. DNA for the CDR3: TGTGCCAGCAGCTTAGTGGAGGATGAGCAGTTCTTC.

The CDR3 coding sequence is TGTGCCAGCAGGGGGGCAAGGCAGGGCACAGATACGCAGTATTTT. This translates into CASRGARQGTDTQYF. The J gene is TRBJ2-3, the V gene TRBV28; D is possibly TRBD1 (6 bases). This CDR3 spans 15 amino acids. The germline gives CDR1 MDHEN, CDR2 SYDVKM. V dropped 6 bases and J dropped 1 base, with 14 bases sitting between them.

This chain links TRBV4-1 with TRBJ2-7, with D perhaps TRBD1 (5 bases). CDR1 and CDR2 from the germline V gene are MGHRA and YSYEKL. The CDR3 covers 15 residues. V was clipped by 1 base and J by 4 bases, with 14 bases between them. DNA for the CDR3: TGCGCCAGCAGCCAAGGGCAGGGTAATACGTACGAGCAGTACGTC. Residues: CASSQGQGNTYEQYV.

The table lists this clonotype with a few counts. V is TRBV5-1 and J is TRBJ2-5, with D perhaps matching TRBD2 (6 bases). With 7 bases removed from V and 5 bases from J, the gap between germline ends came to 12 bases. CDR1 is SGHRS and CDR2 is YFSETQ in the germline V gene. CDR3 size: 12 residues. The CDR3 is CASGGSRETQYF. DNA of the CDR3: TGCGCCAGCGGGGGGAGTCGCGAGACCCAGTACTTC.

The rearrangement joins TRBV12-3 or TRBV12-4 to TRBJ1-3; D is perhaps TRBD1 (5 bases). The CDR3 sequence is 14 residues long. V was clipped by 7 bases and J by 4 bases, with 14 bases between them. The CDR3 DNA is TGTGCCAGCACCCTTGGGGGAATGGGAAACACCATATATTTT. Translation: CASTLGGMGNTIYF.

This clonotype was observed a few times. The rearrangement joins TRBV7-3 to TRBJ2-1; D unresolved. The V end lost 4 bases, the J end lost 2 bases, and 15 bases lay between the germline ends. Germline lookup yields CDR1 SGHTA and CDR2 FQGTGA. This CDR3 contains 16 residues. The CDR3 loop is CASSSTSGVTYNEQFF. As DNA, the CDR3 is TGTGCCAGCAGCTCAACCTCAGGTGTAACCTACAATGAGCAGTTCTTC.

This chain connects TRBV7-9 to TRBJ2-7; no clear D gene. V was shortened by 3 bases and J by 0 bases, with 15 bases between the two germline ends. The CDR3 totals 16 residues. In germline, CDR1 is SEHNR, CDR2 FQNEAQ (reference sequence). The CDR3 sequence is CASSFWQEKPSYEQYV. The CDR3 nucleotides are TGTGCCAGCAGCTTTTGGCAGGAGAAACCCTCCTACGAGCAGTACGTC.

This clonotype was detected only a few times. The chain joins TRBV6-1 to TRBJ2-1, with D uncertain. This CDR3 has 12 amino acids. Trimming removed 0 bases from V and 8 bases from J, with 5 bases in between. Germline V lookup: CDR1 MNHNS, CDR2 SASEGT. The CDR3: CASSEAFDEQFF. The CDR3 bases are TGTGCCAGCAGTGAAGCGTTCGATGAGCAGTTCTTC.

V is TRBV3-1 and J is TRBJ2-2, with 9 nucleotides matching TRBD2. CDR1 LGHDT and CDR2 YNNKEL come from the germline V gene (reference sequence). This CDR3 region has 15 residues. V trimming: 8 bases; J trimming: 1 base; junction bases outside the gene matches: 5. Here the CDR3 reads CASWRSGGNTGELFF. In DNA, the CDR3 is TGTGCCAGCTGGCGTAGCGGGGGGAACACCGGGGAGCTGTTTTTT.

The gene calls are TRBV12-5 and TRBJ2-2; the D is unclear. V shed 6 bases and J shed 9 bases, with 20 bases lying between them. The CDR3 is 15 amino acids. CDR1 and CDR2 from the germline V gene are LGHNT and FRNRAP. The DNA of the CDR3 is TGTGCTAGTGGCCCGGACGGTGGCGGCCCCAGGGAGCTGTTTTTT. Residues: CASGPDGGGPRELFF.

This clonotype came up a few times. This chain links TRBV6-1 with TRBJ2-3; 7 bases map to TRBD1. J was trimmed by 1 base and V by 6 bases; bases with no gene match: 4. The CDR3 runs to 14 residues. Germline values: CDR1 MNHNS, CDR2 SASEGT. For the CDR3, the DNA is TGTGCCAGCAGAGCAGGGGGAGGCACAGATACGCAGTATTTT. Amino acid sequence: CASRAGGGTDTQYF.

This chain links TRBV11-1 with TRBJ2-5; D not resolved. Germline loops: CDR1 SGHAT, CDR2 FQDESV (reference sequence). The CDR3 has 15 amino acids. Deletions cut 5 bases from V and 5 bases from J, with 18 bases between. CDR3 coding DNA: TGTGCCAGCAGCCCTGGTCGGGTTTTCGGGGAGACCCAGTACTTC. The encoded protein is CASSPGRVFGETQYF.

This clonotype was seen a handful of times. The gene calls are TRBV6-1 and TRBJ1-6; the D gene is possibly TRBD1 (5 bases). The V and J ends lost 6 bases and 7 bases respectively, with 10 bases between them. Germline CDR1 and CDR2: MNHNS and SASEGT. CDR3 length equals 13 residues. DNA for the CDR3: TGTGCCAGCAGGGGGGTAAGGAATTCACCCCTCCACTTT. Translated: CASRGVRNSPLHF.